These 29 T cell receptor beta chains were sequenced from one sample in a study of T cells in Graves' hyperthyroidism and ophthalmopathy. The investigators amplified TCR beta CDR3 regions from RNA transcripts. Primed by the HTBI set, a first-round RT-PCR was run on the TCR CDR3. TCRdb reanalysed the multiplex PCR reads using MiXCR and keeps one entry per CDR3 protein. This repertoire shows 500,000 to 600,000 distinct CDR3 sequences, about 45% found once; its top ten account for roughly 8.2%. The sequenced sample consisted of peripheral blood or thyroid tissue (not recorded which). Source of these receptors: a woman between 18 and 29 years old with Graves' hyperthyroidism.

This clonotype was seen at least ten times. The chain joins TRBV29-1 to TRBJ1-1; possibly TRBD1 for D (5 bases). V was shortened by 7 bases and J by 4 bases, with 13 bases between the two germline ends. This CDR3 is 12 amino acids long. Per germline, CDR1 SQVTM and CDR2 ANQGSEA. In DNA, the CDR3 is TGCAGCGCCGGATTCGGGGGCACTGAAGCTTTCTTT. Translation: CSAGFGGTEAFF.

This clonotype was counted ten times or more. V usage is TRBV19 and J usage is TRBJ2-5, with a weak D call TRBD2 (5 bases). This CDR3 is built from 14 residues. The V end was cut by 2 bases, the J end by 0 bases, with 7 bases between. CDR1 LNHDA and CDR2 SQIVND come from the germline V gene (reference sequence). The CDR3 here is CASSIRGYQETQYF. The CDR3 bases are TGTGCCAGTAGTATACGAGGGTACCAAGAGACCCAGTACTTC. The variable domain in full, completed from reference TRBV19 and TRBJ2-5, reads DGGITQSPKYLFRKEGQNVTLSCEQNLNHDAMYWYRQDPGQGLRLIYYSQIVNDFQKGDIAEGYSVSREKKESFPLTVTSAQKNPTAFYLCASSIRGYQETQYFGPGTRLLVL.

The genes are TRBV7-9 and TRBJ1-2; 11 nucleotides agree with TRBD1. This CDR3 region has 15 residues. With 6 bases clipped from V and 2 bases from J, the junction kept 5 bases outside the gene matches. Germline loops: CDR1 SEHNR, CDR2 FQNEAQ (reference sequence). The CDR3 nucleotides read TGTGCCAGCAGGGACAGGGGGCGCGTAAACTATGGCTACACCTTC. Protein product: CASRDRGRVNYGYTF.

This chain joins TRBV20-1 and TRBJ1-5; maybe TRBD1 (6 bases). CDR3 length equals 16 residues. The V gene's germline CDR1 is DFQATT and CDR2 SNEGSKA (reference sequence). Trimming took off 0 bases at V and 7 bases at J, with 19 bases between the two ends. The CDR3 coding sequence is TGCAGTGCTAGAGATATAGGACAGACCGACAACCAGCCCCAGCATTTT. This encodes CSARDIGQTDNQPQHF.

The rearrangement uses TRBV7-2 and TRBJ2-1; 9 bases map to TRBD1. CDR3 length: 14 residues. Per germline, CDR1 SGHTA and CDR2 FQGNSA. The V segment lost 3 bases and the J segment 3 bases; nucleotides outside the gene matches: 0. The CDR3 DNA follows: TGTGCCAGCAGCTTGACAGGGGGCTACAATGAGCAGTTCTTC. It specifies CASSLTGGYNEQFF.

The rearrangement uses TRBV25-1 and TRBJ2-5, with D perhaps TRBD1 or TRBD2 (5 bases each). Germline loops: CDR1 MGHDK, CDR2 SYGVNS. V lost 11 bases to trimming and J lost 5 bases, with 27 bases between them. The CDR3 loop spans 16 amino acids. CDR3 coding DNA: TGTGCCGGCACAACCTCCCCGGGACGTGAGGGGGAGACCCAGTACTTC. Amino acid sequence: CAGTTSPGREGETQYF.

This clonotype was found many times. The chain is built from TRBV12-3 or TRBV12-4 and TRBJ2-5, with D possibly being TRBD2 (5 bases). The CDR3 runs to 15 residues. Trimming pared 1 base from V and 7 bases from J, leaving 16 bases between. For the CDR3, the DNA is TGTGCCAGCAGTTTAGACCTCGGACTGTCGTTGACCCAGTACTTC. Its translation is CASSLDLGLSLTQYF.

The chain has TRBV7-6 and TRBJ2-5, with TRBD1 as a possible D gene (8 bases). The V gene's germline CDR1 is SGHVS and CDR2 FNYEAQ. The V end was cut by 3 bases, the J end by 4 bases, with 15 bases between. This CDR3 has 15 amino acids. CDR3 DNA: TGTGCCAGCAGCTTCACAGGGGGAGGGGGAGAGACCCAGTACTTC. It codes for CASSFTGGGGETQYF.

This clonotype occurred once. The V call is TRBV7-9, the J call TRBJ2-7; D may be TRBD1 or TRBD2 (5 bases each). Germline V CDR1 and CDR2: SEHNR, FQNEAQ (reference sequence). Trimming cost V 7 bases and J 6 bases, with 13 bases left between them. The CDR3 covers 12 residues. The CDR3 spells CASIGTITEQYF. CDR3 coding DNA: TGTGCCAGCATCGGGACGATAACCGAGCAGTACTTC. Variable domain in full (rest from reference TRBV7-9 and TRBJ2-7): DTGVSQNPRHKITKRGQNVTFRCDPISEHNRLYWYRQTLGQGPEFLTYFQNEAQLEKSRLLSDRFSAERPKGSFSTLEIQRTEQGDSAMYLCASIGTITEQYFGPGTRLTVT.

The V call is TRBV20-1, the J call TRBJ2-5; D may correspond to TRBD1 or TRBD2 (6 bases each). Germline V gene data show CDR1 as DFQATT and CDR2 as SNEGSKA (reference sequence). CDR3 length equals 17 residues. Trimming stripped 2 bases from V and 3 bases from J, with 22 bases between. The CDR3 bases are TGCAGTGCTAGACGGGGATCCGGGACATGGGGGGAAGAGACCCAGTACTTC. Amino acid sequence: CSARRGSGTWGEETQYF.

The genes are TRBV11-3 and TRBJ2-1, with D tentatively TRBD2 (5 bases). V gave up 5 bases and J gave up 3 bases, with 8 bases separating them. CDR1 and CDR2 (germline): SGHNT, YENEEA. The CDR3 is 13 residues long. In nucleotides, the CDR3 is TGTGCCAGCAGCGGCCGGGACTACAATGAGCAGTTCTTC. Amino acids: CASSGRDYNEQFF.

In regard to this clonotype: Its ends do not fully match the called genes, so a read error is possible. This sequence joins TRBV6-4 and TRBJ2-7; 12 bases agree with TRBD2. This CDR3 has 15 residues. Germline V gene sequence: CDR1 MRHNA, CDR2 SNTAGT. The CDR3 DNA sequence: TGTGCTACAGGACTAGCGGGACCCTCCTCCCACGAGCAGTACTTC. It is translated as CATGLAGPSSHEQYF.

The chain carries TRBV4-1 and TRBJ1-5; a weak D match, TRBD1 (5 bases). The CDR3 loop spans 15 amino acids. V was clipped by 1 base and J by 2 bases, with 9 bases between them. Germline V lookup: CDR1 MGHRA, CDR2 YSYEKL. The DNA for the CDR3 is TGCGCCAGCAGCCAAGCGGGGGGTGGCAATCAGCCCCAGCATTTT. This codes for CASSQAGGGNQPQHF.

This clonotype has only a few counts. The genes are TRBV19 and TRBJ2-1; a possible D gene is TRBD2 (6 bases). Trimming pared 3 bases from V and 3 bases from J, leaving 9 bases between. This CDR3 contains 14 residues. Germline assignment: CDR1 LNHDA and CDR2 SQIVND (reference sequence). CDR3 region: CASSIGGVYNEQFF. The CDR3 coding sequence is TGTGCCAGTAGTATCGGGGGAGTCTACAATGAGCAGTTCTTC.

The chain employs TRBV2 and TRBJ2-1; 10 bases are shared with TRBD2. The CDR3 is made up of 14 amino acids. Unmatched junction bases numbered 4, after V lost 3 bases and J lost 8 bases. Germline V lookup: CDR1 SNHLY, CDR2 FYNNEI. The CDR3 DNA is TGTGCCAGCAGTGAGAGTCTAGCGGGAGATGAGCAGTTCTTC. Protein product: CASSESLAGDEQFF.

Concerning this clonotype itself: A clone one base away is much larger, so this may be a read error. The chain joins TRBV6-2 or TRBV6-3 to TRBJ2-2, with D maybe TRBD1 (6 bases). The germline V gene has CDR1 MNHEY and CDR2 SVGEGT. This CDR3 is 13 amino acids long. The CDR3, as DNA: TGTGCCAGCAGAACGGACAGCACCGGGAAGCTGTTTTTT. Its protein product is CASRTDSTGKLFF.

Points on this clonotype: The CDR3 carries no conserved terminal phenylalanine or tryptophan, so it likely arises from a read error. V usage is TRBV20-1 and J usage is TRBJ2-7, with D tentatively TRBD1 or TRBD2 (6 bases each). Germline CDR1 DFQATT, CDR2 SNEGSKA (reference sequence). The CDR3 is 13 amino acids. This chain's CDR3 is CSVTGGGLYDQYL. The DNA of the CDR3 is TGCAGCGTTACAGGAGGGGGGCTCTACGACCAGTACCTC.

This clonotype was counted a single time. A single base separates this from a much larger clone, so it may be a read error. CDR3 residues: CASSCGGGGGYTF. The DNA for the CDR3 is TGTGCCAGCAGTTGCGGTGGGGGAGGTGGCTACACCTTC. The chain carries TRBV2 and TRBJ1-2; a weak D match, TRBD1 (5 bases). CDR3 length equals 13 residues. Germline V CDR1 and CDR2: SNHLY, FYNNEI. V lost 5 bases and J 7 bases, leaving 14 bases between the germline ends.

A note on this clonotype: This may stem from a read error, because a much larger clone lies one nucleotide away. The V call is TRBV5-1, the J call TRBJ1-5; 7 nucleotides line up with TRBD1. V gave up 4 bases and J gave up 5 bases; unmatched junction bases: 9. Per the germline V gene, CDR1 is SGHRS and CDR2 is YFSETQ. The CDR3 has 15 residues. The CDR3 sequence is CASSAGGGRYQPQHF. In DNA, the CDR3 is TGCGCCAGCAGCGCCGGAGGGGGCCGGTATCAGCCCCAGCATTTT.

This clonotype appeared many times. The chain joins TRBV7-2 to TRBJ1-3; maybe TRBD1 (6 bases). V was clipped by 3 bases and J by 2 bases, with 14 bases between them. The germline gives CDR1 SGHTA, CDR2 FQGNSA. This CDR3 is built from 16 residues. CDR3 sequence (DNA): TGTGCCAGCAGCTTGGGGCAGGGGTCGGCTGGAAACACCATATATTTT. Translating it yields CASSLGQGSAGNTIYF.

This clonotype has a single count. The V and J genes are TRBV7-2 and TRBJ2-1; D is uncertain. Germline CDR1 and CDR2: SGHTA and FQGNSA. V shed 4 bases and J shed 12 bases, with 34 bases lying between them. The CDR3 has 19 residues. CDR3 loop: CASSYTQSVRAWTTDTQFF. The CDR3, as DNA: TGTGCCAGCAGCTATACGCAAAGCGTCCGAGCATGGACCACAGATACGCAGTTCTTC.

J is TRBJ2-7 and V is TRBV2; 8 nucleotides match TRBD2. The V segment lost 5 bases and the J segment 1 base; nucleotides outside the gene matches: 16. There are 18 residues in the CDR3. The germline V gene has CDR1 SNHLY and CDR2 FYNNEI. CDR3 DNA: TGTGCCAGCAGTTTATATCCCCGGGTAGCGGGATCTTCCTACGAGCAGTACTTC. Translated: CASSLYPRVAGSSYEQYF. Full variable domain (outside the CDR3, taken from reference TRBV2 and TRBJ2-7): EPEVTQTPSHQVTQMGQEVILRCVPISNHLYFYWYRQILGQKVEFLVSFYNNEISEKSEIFDDQFSVERPDGSNFTLKIRSTKLEDSAMYFCASSLYPRVAGSSYEQYFGPGTRLTVT.

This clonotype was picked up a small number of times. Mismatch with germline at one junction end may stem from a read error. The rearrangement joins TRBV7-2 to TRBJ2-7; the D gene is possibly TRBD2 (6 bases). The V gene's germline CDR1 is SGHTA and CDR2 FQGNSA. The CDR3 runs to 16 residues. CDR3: CASSLARRGSPYEQYF. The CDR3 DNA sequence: TGTGCCAGCAGTTTAGCGAGGAGGGGCTCACCTTACGAGCAGTACTTC.

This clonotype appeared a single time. The chain's CDR3 is CASSLESANSPLHF. CDR3 DNA sequence: TGTGCCAGCAGTCTCGAGTCGGCGAATTCACCCCTCCACTTT. The chain couples TRBV2 to TRBJ1-6; D ambiguous. The germline V and J ends were trimmed by 5 bases and 7 bases, with 12 bases remaining between them. The CDR3 has 14 residues. CDR1 and CDR2 from the germline V gene are SNHLY and FYNNEI.

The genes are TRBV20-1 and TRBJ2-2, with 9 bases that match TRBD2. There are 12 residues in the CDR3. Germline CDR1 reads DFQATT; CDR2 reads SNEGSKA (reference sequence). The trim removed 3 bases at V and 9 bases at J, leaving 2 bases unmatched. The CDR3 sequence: CSASPSGRELFF. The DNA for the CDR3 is TGCAGTGCTAGCCCTAGCGGGAGGGAGCTGTTTTTT.

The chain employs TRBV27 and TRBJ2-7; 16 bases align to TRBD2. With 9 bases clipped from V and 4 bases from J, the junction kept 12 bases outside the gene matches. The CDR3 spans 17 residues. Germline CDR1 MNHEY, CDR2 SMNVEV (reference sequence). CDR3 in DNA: TGTGCCAGTCGGGGGACTAGCGGGAGGGCCAACTTATACGAGCAGTACTTC. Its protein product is CASRGTSGRANLYEQYF.

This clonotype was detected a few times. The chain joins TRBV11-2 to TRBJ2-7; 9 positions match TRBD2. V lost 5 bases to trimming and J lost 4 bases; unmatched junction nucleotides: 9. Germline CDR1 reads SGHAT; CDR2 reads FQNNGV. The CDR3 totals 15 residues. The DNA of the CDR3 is TGTGCCAGCAGCCATCAGACTAGCGGAGTTTACGAGCAGTACTTC. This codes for CASSHQTSGVYEQYF.

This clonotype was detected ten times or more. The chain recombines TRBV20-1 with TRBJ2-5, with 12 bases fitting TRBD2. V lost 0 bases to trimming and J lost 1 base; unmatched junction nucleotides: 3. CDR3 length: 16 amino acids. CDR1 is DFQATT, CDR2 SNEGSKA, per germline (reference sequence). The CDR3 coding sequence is TGCAGTGCTAGAGATTTACTAGCGGGGGGCCAAGAGACCCAGTACTTC. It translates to CSARDLLAGGQETQYF.

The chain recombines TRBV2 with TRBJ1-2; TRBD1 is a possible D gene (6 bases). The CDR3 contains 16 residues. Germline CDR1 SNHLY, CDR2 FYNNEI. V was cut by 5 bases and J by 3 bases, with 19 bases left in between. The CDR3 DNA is TGTGCCAGCAGTCCCCCGGGGGGGCGCGAGGACTATGGCTACACCTTC. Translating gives CASSPPGGREDYGYTF.